The 32 T cell receptor beta chains presented below share a single source sample, sequenced in a study of T cell repertoires in cytomegalovirus infection. In TCRdb, the reads were re-called with MiXCR into one record per CDR3 protein. The data show approximately 250,000 distinct CDR3 sequences, about 7% seen once. Material: PBMCs. The receptors derive from a human donor in good health (CMV status not recorded). Some clones in this sample may be carry-over from other donors' samples.

This clonotype came up once. This rearrangement joins TRBV12-3 or TRBV12-4 to TRBJ1-3; 7 positions agree with TRBD1. The CDR3 loop spans 15 amino acids. The CDR3 nucleotides read TGTGGCACTCGGGGGGCCGGGACAGCTGGAAACACCATATATTTT. It yields the protein CGTRGAGTAGNTIYF.

By share of the sample, this clonotype is medium-sized. This chain uses TRBV7-2 with TRBJ2-7; D is uncertain. In germline, CDR1 is SGHTA, CDR2 FQGNSA. There are 13 residues in the CDR3. V lost 3 bases and J 0 bases, leaving 6 bases between the germline ends. Here the CDR3 DNA reads TGTGCCAGCAGCTTCGGAAGCTCCTACGAGCAGTACTTC. As protein: CASSFGSSYEQYF. The full variable domain, rest sourced from reference TRBV7-2 and TRBJ2-7, is GAGVSQSPSNKVTEKGKDVELRCDPISGHTALYWYRQSLGQGLEFLIYFQGNSAPDKSGLPSDRFSAERTGGSVSTLTIQRTQQEDSAVYLCASSFGSSYEQYFGPGTRLTVT.

Ten or more counts support this clonotype. The chain uses TRBV6-2 or TRBV6-3 and TRBJ2-2; D unclear. Germline V gene data show CDR1 as MNHEY and CDR2 as SVGEGT. The CDR3 is 19 amino acids. V was cut by 2 bases and J by 0 bases, with 19 bases left in between. CDR3 in amino acids: CASSYSLHSGRANTGELFF. The CDR3 DNA follows: TGTGCCAGCAGTTACAGTTTGCATAGTGGCAGAGCGAACACCGGGGAGCTGTTTTTT.

This clonotype was seen more than once but under ten times. The chain couples TRBV6-2 or TRBV6-3 to TRBJ2-1, with 9 bases that match TRBD1. The CDR3 runs 15 residues. Germline lookup yields CDR1 MNHEY and CDR2 SVGEGT. Trimming at V came to 6 bases and at J to 9 bases, leaving 12 bases not matched to a gene. The CDR3 region has the DNA TGTGCCAGCAGCCCCCGGACAGGGGAGGGGAGTGAGCAGTTCTTC. Translating gives CASSPRTGEGSEQFF.

This clonotype was recorded many times. The genes are TRBV2 and TRBJ2-4; D may match TRBD1 or TRBD2 (5 bases each). Looked up from germline, CDR1 is SNHLY and CDR2 is FYNNEI. V was shortened by 6 bases and J by 1 base, with 16 bases between the two germline ends. This CDR3 contains 16 residues. CDR3 protein: CASSYRDPLAKNIQYF. For the CDR3, the DNA is TGTGCCAGCAGCTACCGGGACCCCCTCGCCAAAAACATTCAGTACTTC.

This clonotype showed up many times. The chain joins TRBV28 to TRBJ2-6; maybe TRBD1 (6 bases). This CDR3 contains 19 residues. The germline V gene encodes CDR1 MDHEN and CDR2 SYDVKM. Trimming left V 4 bases short and J 4 bases short, with 23 bases between. CDR3 DNA sequence: TGTGCCAGCAGTTACCCCCACGTTCCACACAGGGCAGGGGCCAACGTCCTGACTTTC. This codes for CASSYPHVPHRAGANVLTF.

This clonotype occurred once. This sequence joins TRBV10-3 and TRBJ1-2; D gene unclear. The ends were cut back, 0 bases at V and 7 bases at J, with 9 bases in the middle. CDR1 is ENHRY and CDR2 is SYGVKD in the germline V gene. This CDR3 contains 13 residues. In DNA, the CDR3 is TGTGCCATCAGTGAGTCGGCAGAGGGTGGCTACACCTTC. It encodes CAISESAEGGYTF.

This clonotype was counted ten times or more. The chain has TRBV5-4 and TRBJ1-1, with D perhaps matching TRBD1 (6 bases). The V gene's germline CDR1 is SGHNT and CDR2 YYREEE (reference sequence). CDR3 length: 14 residues. V was clipped by 3 bases and J by 3 bases, with 12 bases between them. The CDR3 DNA sequence: TGTGCCAGCAGCTCCCGGGACACCGACACTGAAGCTTTCTTT. Translated, it gives CASSSRDTDTEAFF.

This clonotype was seen ten or more times. The chain joins TRBV5-1 to TRBJ1-2, with unresolved D. CDR3 length: 13 amino acids. V shed 7 bases and J shed 4 bases, with 14 bases lying between them. Germline V gives CDR1 SGHRS, CDR2 YFSETQ. CDR3 sequence: CASRHGDSYGYTF. The CDR3, as DNA: TGCGCCAGCCGTCATGGGGATTCCTATGGCTACACCTTC. Full variable domain (remainder filled in from reference TRBV5-1 and TRBJ1-2): KAGVTQTPRYLIKTRGQQVTLSCSPISGHRSVSWYQQTPGQGLQFLFEYFSETQRNKGNFPGRFSGRQFSNSRSEMNVSTLELGDSALYLCASRHGDSYGYTFGSGTRLTVV.

Many counts were recorded for this clonotype. The chain has TRBV28 and TRBJ2-1, with D perhaps TRBD1 or TRBD2 (6 bases each). The V end was cut by 9 bases, the J end by 10 bases, with 22 bases between. This CDR3 region has 14 residues. Germline CDR1 is MDHEN and CDR2 is SYDVKM. DNA for the CDR3: TGTGCCAGTCAAAAAGGGGGGATAACACAAGAGCAGTTCTTC. Encoded protein: CASQKGGITQEQFF.

This clonotype has ten or more counts. CDR3 nucleotides: TGTGCCAGCAGCTCTCCGGTCCTGAAAACAGGGGGGGTTGTCAATGAGCAGTTCTTC. As protein: CASSSPVLKTGGVVNEQFF. This chain links TRBV14 with TRBJ2-1, with D possibly being TRBD1 (8 bases). The ends were cut back, 5 bases at V and 6 bases at J, with 29 bases in the middle. CDR1 and CDR2 (germline): SGHDN, FVKESK. The CDR3 extends over 19 amino acids.

In regard to this clonotype: This could be a read error, since a much larger clone is one nucleotide away. Because it lacks the conserved phenylalanine or tryptophan at the end, this CDR3 is likely a read error. The chain links TRBV20-1 to TRBJ1-2; TRBD1 aligns across 10 bases. This CDR3 comprises 15 residues. CDR1 and CDR2 from the germline V gene are DFQATT and SNEGSKA (reference sequence). J lost 6 bases, V lost 0 bases, and 7 bases had no gene match. The CDR3 sequence is CSARDSGQGLNGYTS. As DNA, the CDR3 is TGCAGTGCTAGAGATTCGGGACAGGGGTTAAATGGCTACACCTCC.

The chain's CDR3 is CSAKKARTGTEAFF. In nucleotides, the CDR3 is TGCAGTGCTAAGAAGGCGAGAACGGGCACTGAAGCTTTCTTT. This chain links TRBV20-1 with TRBJ1-1; no clear D gene. Trimming stripped 4 bases from V and 4 bases from J, with 16 bases between. Germline V gene data show CDR1 as DFQATT and CDR2 as SNEGSKA (reference sequence). The CDR3 loop spans 14 amino acids.

This clonotype was seen more than once but under ten times. This sequence joins TRBV20-1 and TRBJ2-1, with 8 bases lining up with TRBD2. This CDR3 has 14 residues. The germline V gene has CDR1 DFQATT and CDR2 SNEGSKA (reference sequence). The V and J ends lost 3 bases and 0 bases, in that order; junction bases with no gene match: 1. The CDR3 DNA reads TGCAGTGCTAGGGCGGGGGGCTCCTACAATGAGCAGTTCTTC. Protein sequence: CSARAGGSYNEQFF.

This clonotype was recorded at least ten times. The chain is built from TRBV3-1 and TRBJ2-7; TRBD2 aligns across 13 bases. This CDR3 comprises 15 residues. With 3 bases clipped from V and 3 bases from J, the junction kept 2 bases outside the gene matches. Germline V gene data show CDR1 as LGHDT and CDR2 as YNNKEL (reference sequence). CDR3 bases: TGTGCCAGCAGCCAGGGACTAGCGGGGATCTACGAGCAGTACTTC. Translation gives CASSQGLAGIYEQYF.

The rearrangement uses TRBV6-2 or TRBV6-3 and TRBJ2-7; D is possibly TRBD1 (5 bases). Trimming shortened V by 5 bases and J by 6 bases, and 17 bases separated the two germline ends. This CDR3 is built from 14 residues. The V gene's germline CDR1 is MNHEY and CDR2 SVGEGT. Here the CDR3 reads CASSQPSVRAEQYF. In nucleotides, the CDR3 is TGTGCCAGCAGTCAACCCTCGGTCAGGGCCGAGCAGTACTTC.

This clonotype was seen many times. The chain has TRBV28 and TRBJ1-5; 11 bases agree with TRBD1. Germline-derived CDR1 and CDR2 are MDHEN and SYDVKM. CDR3 length: 15 residues. J lost 7 bases, V lost 2 bases, and 4 bases had no gene match. The CDR3 bases are TGTGCCAGCAGTTTAGGACAGGGGGCAAAGCAGCCCCAGCATTTT. Encoded protein: CASSLGQGAKQPQHF.

This clonotype was seen ten or more times. The chain recombines TRBV5-1 with TRBJ2-5, with TRBD1 matching 12 bases. CDR1 and CDR2 (germline): SGHRS, YFSETQ. Losses at the gene ends were 4 bases for V and 4 bases for J; bases not matched to a gene: 5. The CDR3 has 15 residues. The CDR3 nucleotides read TGCGCCAGCAGCCTGGGACAGGGGGCTTTAGAGACCCAGTACTTC. This codes for CASSLGQGALETQYF.

This clonotype was seen only a few times. The rearrangement uses TRBV20-1 and TRBJ2-2; D not resolved. CDR1 is DFQATT, CDR2 SNEGSKA, per germline (reference sequence). The CDR3 sequence is 11 residues long. V gave up 3 bases and J gave up 1 base, with 0 bases separating them. In DNA, the CDR3 is TGCAGTGCTAGGAACACCGGGGAGCTGTTTTTT. It codes for CSARNTGELFF.

This clonotype was detected many times. In DNA form, the CDR3 reads TGTGCCAGCAGCTTAATTACCTCATACAATGAGCAGTTCTTC. Protein sequence: CASSLITSYNEQFF. The chain employs TRBV7-2 and TRBJ2-1, with unresolved D. Looked up from germline, CDR1 is SGHTA and CDR2 is FQGNSA. Trimming removed 2 bases from V and 4 bases from J, with 9 bases in between. CDR3 length: 14 amino acids.

Concerning this clonotype: A much bigger clone sits one base away, suggesting this may be a read error. The chain has TRBV20-1 and TRBJ1-4, with 8 bases aligning to TRBD1. CDR1 is DFQATT and CDR2 is SNEGSKA in the germline V gene (reference sequence). The CDR3 sequence is 13 residues long. The CDR3 protein is CNAHRGSGEKLFF. CDR3 coding DNA: TGCAATGCTCACAGGGGGTCCGGTGAAAAACTGTTTTTT.

This clonotype has ten or more counts. This chain joins TRBV7-2 and TRBJ2-7; tentative D call: TRBD1 (6 bases). Germline assignment: CDR1 SGHTA and CDR2 FQGNSA. V was clipped by 3 bases and J by 7 bases, with 16 bases between them. The CDR3 consists of 14 residues. The CDR3 region is CASSLSTGPEEQYF. CDR3 coding DNA: TGTGCCAGCAGCTTGTCGACAGGTCCCGAGGAGCAGTACTTC.

This clonotype was detected only a few times. The chain uses TRBV29-1 and TRBJ1-2, with 7 bases aligning to TRBD1. The CDR3 totals 12 residues. The ends lost 6 bases at V and 2 bases at J; junction bases unmatched: 3. Germline assignment: CDR1 SQVTM and CDR2 ANQGSEA. The CDR3 here is CSVTRGNYGYTF. CDR3 sequence (DNA): TGCAGCGTGACCAGGGGGAACTATGGCTACACCTTC.

This clonotype was recorded many times. The chain is built from TRBV25-1 and TRBJ2-6; D could derive from TRBD1 or TRBD2 (5 bases each). Germline CDR1 is MGHDK and CDR2 is SYGVNS. The CDR3 spans 18 residues. Trimming removed 1 base at V and 0 bases at J, with 13 bases between. CDR3 amino acids: CASSESGTAHSGANVLTF. The CDR3, as DNA: TGTGCCAGCAGTGAATCCGGGACGGCCCACTCTGGGGCCAACGTCCTGACTTTC.

This clonotype was detected ten times or more. V is TRBV5-6 and J is TRBJ1-2; 7 positions agree with TRBD1. CDR1 is SGHDT and CDR2 is YYEEEE in the germline V gene. V lost 3 bases, J lost 4 bases, and 6 bases stayed unmatched. CDR3 length: 14 residues. CDR3 protein: CASSSKTGFYGYTF. Written as DNA, the CDR3 is TGTGCCAGCAGCTCGAAGACAGGGTTCTATGGCTACACCTTC.

This clonotype was seen at least ten times. The V and J genes are TRBV7-2 and TRBJ1-5, with D perhaps matching TRBD1 (5 bases). Germline CDR1 SGHTA, CDR2 FQGNSA. This CDR3 is 14 amino acids long. V lost 1 base and J 8 bases, leaving 12 bases between the germline ends. CDR3 amino acids: CASSLVAGHEPQHF. CDR3 sequence (DNA): TGTGCCAGCAGCTTAGTAGCAGGGCACGAGCCCCAGCATTTT.

This clonotype was observed a few times. The chain couples TRBV7-2 to TRBJ2-1, with 8 positions matching TRBD2. The CDR3 has 15 residues. V gave up 1 base and J gave up 10 bases; unmatched junction bases: 9. Germline loops: CDR1 SGHTA, CDR2 FQGNSA. The CDR3 loop is CASSLVLGGAGEQFF. In DNA, the CDR3 is TGTGCCAGCAGCTTAGTTCTCGGGGGGGCCGGGGAGCAGTTCTTC.

Details on this clonotype: This clone may be a read error of a much larger clone one base away. The V and J genes are TRBV20-1 and TRBJ2-7; possible D gene TRBD2, 5 bases. The germline CDR1 and CDR2 sequences are DFQATT and SNEGSKA (reference sequence). Trimming took 3 bases from V and 3 from J, leaving 9 bases between them. CDR3 size: 12 residues. The DNA of the CDR3 is TGCAGTGCTAGGGGGAGACACTACGAGCAGTACTTC. Residues: CSARGRHYEQYF.

The table lists this clonotype with many counts. The rearrangement uses TRBV7-2 and TRBJ1-1; D gene uncertain. The germline V gene has CDR1 SGHTA and CDR2 FQGNSA. The CDR3 has 14 amino acids. The V end was cut by 1 base, the J end by 7 bases, with 13 bases between. The DNA for the CDR3 is TGTGCCAGCAGCTTAGGTCGGGGTCCTAATGAAGCTTTCTTT. This gives the protein CASSLGRGPNEAFF.

This clonotype was seen repeatedly, ten times or more. The rearrangement joins TRBV6-1 to TRBJ1-5; D is unresolved. The V gene's germline CDR1 is MNHNS and CDR2 SASEGT. V was trimmed by 4 bases and J by 0 bases, leaving 10 bases between them. CDR3 length: 15 residues. The CDR3 DNA reads TGTGCCAGCAGTGTATTCATGGGTAGCAATCAGCCCCAGCATTTT. Translated: CASSVFMGSNQPQHF.

At least ten counts were recorded for this clonotype. V usage is TRBV5-1 and J usage is TRBJ2-4; possible D gene TRBD1, 6 bases. The germline V gene has CDR1 SGHRS and CDR2 YFSETQ. The length of the CDR3 is 14 residues. Trimming took 3 bases from V and 9 from J, leaving 16 bases between them. CDR3 in amino acids: CASSSVGTTAIQYF. The CDR3 region has the DNA TGCGCCAGCAGCTCGGTCGGGACAACGGCCATTCAGTACTTC.

In the case of this clonotype: A read error is possible here, since a much larger clone lies one base away. CDR3 loop: CAWSERGEIQYF. CDR3 nucleotide sequence: TGTGCCTGGAGTGAACGAGGAGAGATCCAGTACTTC. The chain is built from TRBV30 and TRBJ2-5; unclear D gene. Germline values: CDR1 GTSNPN, CDR2 SVGIG (reference sequence). This CDR3 is built from 12 residues.